This paragraph covers one T cell receptor (beta chain) sequence. The antigen it binds to is not known. The library relied on 5' RACE. Preparation of each TCR library used about 3,200 ng of total RNA. For each sample, cDNA synthesis with SMARTScribe reverse transcriptase was split into eight separate reactions. Unique molecular identifiers containing a 6-nucleotide sample barcode were introduced through template switching during cDNA synthesis. Amplification of TCRalpha and TCRbeta cDNA involved two nested PCRs of 16 and 9 cycles, and each PCR was followed by bead purification. Before amplification, the cDNA was both treated with uracil DNA-glycosylase and purified with the QIAquick PCR purification kit. The second PCR added Illumina TruSeq-compatible adapters along with sample-specific barcodes. TapeStation and Qubit were used to check library quality and concentration, and roughly 4.6 ng of each library was pooled. Sequencing of pooled libraries was carried out on an Illumina HiSeq2500 single-index Rapid Run using 2 x 100 bp reads and custom sequencing primers. The original pipeline was this. UMI-based consensus assembly with MiGEC version 1.2.6 was used to correct PCR and sequencing errors. MiXCR version 2.1.1 handled V(D)J alignment, clonotype assembly and CDR3 extraction. Normalisation of gene usage, clonotype sharing and MAIT/NKT TCR abundance was achieved by analysing the top 1000, 10 000 and 20 000 clonotypes per sample. After downsampling to 27 000 UMIs, diversity was calculated as the inverse Simpson index using the vegan R package. Statistical testing used paired Mann-Whitney U tests on the discordant twin pairs and applied Benjamini-Hochberg correction for multiple testing. Each entry corresponds to one CDR3 protein sequence from reads that TCRdb reprocessed, and DNA is not given. The V and J calls and clone size are TCRdb's, not the authors'. The sample table on file contains roughly 140,000 distinct CDR3 sequences. The leading ten clones occupy less than 2.5% of the sample.

The data derive from a study of monozygotic twins with inflammatory bowel disease (dated by TCRdb to about 2019). Broadly, across the study: In total, some 30 monozygotic twin pairs made up the full study: 19 Danish pairs, all IBD-discordant, plus nine German pairs, of which four were IBD-concordant and five were IBD-discordant. Within discordant pairs, disease-associated traits were sought mainly by comparing IBD patients with their genetically identical healthy co-twins. Each individual had, on average, about 151 000 unique TCRalpha sequences and 181 000 unique TCRbeta sequences available for analysis. Broader findings and caveats from the paper: Different T cell subtypes could not be distinguished in the analysis. A decrease in TCRbeta repertoire diversity, as measured by inverse Simpson index, was observed in IBD patients compared with their healthy co-twins. Compared with healthy twins, IBD patients had fewer clonotypes in common with other individuals, a difference most pronounced in patients showing signs of disease activity. Repertoire similarity did not differ between concordant and discordant twins, possibly due to limited statistical power. The results gave no support for a single strong signal or clonotype linked to IBD. Because patients were on differing immunosuppressive treatments, the repertoires may have picked up extra background noise and inter-individual variability.

From each donor, an approximately 2.5 ml peripheral blood sample was collected into PAXgene tubes and kept at -80 degrees C. Total RNA was isolated from whole blood with the PAXgene blood miRNA kit on an automated QIAcube, without T cell sorting. Peripheral blood from monozygotic twin pairs who were concordant or discordant for inflammatory bowel disease underwent deep TCRalpha and TCRbeta repertoire profiling using unique molecular barcoding. Smoking habits were recorded for all twin pairs, and individuals were classified as current, former or never smokers. The sequenced sample consisted of blood. The TCR originated in a human donor with ulcerative colitis or Crohn's disease, or a healthy co-twin of an affected twin (not recorded which).

The CDR3 reads as follows: CASSPDGSYEQYF. The chain was built from TRBV7-8 and TRBJ2-7. Looking up the germline V gene yields CDR1 SGHVS and CDR2 FQNEAQ. The CDR3 has 13 amino acids, counting the end cysteine and phenylalanine. The DNA sequence is not available.